The present T cell receptor (beta chain) was sequenced within a study of regulatory T cells in long-lasting Graves disease. In this sample, this clonotype turned up a few times. V lost 7 bases and J 1 base, leaving 13 bases between the germline ends. The CDR3 consists of 14 residues. Time point here: persistent/refractory GD, antithyroid drugs over 5 years with positive TRAb. The TCR library used RNA extracted from PBMCs. In this cohort, patients came from an endocrinology department located in Xi'an, China. Investigators prepared the TCR beta libraries by applying iRepertoire HTBI primers and Arm-PCR of CDR3 regions. Original processing notes: Identification of gene segments yielded some 62 TRBV and more than eleven TRBJ across samples. A single record per CDR3 protein comes from TCRdb applying MiXCR to the multiplex PCR reads. The V and J calls here are based on TCRdb, not the publication. There are over 650,000 distinct CDR3 sequences in the sample; 30% occur only once, and about two fifths lies in the top ten.

The V and J genes are TRBV12-3 or TRBV12-4 and TRBJ1-1; D ambiguous. The sequence was collected from a female donor with Graves disease. This specimen consisted of peripheral blood mononuclear cells (PBMCs), obtained when the disease was refractory, from a patient treated with antithyroid drugs. CDR3 in DNA: TGTGCCAGCACTAACCACGAGCAGAACACTGAAGCTTTCTTT. It yields the protein CASTNHEQNTEAFF.